The T cell receptor beta chain described here comes from a study of control samples from healthy donors and cancer patients. Clones were read by immunoSEQ multiplex PCR, and TCRdb kept only the in-frame ones, dropping some. The sample table includes approximately 190,000 clones. The sample taken for sequencing was blood. The sequence derives from a woman aged 25 to 39 in good health.

CDR3 sequence (DNA): TGTGCCAGCAGCCAAGGAGCCGCCGAGCAGTACTTC. Its translation: CASSQGAAEQYF. The rearrangement uses TRBV3-1 (or the pseudogene TRBV3-2) and TRBJ2-7; D is unresolved. The ends were cut back, 1 base at V and 6 bases at J, with 7 bases in the middle. Germline V gene sequence: CDR1 LGHDT, CDR2 YNNKEL (reference sequence). The length of the CDR3 is 12 residues.